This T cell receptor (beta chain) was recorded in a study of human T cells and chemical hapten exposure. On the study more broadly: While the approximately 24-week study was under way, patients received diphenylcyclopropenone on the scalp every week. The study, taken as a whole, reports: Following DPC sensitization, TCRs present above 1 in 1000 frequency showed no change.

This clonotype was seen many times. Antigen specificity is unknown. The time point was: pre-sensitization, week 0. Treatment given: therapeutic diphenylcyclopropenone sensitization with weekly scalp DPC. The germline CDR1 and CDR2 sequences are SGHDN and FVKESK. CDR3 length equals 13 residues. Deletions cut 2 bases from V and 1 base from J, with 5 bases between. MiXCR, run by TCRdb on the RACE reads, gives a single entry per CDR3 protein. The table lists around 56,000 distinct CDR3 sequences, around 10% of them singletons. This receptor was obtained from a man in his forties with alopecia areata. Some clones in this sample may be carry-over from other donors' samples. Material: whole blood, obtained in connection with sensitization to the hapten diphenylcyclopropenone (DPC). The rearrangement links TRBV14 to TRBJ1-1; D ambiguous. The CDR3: CASSQLENTEAFF. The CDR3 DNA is TGTGCCAGCAGCCAATTAGAGAACACTGAAGCTTTCTTT.